This paragraph reports one TCR beta chain. Its recognized antigen is unknown. Per-base quality was not reported, and no clone a single base away is much larger than it. The germline ends are 13 bases apart after V is trimmed by 4 bases and J by 1 base. Its CDR3 holds 15 amino acids, cysteine through phenylalanine. The retained sequence is limited to the CDR3, 45 bases, with the frame set at the first base. Based on the germline V gene, the CDR1 and CDR2 sequences are SGHTA and FQGNSA. The record originates from a study of T cell changes during pregnancy in multiple sclerosis (dated by TCRdb to 2018 to 2020). With respect to the entire study: Changes in the T cell repertoire over the course of pregnancy were examined in this study in women with multiple sclerosis.

Library preparation employed the immunoSEQ multiplex PCR assay. TCRdb holds this immuneACCESS table with in-frame rearrangements only. Some clones are missing; in checked studies, unresolved V genes explain under half, and the rest has no known cause. The sample table holds around 66,000 clones, of which roughly 90% were seen once. 3.3% of the sample is taken by the ten largest. The TCR was taken from a female donor in good health, enrolled as a control in a pregnancy study. The source material was peripheral blood, sampled in the first trimester of pregnancy. The V and J segments used are TRBV7-2 and TRBJ2-5, with the D gene too uncertain to name. The DNA sequence is as follows: TGTGCCAGCAGCTACAATTGGGCTGCCCAAGAGACCCAGTACTTC. Its translation is CASSYNWAAQETQYF. Reference TRBV7-2 and TRBJ2-5 genes cover what lies past the CDR3, so the full variable domain is GAGVSQSPSNKVTEKGKDVELRCDPISGHTALYWYRQSLGQGLEFLIYFQGNSAPDKSGLPSDRFSAERTGGSVSTLTIQRTQQEDSAVYLCASSYNWAAQETQYFGPGTRLLVL.